These 16 T cell receptor beta chains came from one sample sequenced in a study of regulatory T cells in long-lasting Graves disease. Time point given: persistent/refractory GD, antithyroid drugs over 5 years with positive TRAb. The authors made the TCR library using RNA they extracted from PBMCs. Relying on iRepertoire HTBI primers and Arm-PCR of CDR3 regions, the team built TCR beta libraries. MiXCR, applied by TCRdb to the multiplex PCR reads, yields one record per CDR3 protein. The sample contains 700,000 or so distinct CDR3 sequences, 25% to 30% of which appear only once. The material was peripheral blood mononuclear cells (PBMCs), obtained when the disease was refractory, from a patient treated with antithyroid drugs. Receptors originate from a female donor with Graves disease.

V usage is TRBV7-3 and J usage is TRBJ2-7, with TRBD2 identical over 11 bases. This CDR3 contains 16 residues. Germline V gene sequence: CDR1 SGHTA, CDR2 FQGTGA. J gave up 3 bases and V 5 bases, and 9 bases lay outside the gene matches. CDR3 nucleotides: TGTGCCAGCAGCAGAATGGGGACTAGCGGCCTCTACGAGCAGTACTTC. This codes for CASSRMGTSGLYEQYF.

This clonotype was picked up a small number of times. The chain joins TRBV9 to TRBJ1-6, with 7 bases identical to TRBD1. CDR1 is SGDLS and CDR2 is YYNGEE in the germline V gene. This CDR3 is 15 amino acids long. Trimming cost V 2 bases and J 7 bases; bases outside gene matches: 6. The CDR3 loop reads CASSVEDRRNSPLHF. The CDR3 region has the DNA TGTGCCAGCAGCGTTGAGGACAGGCGAAATTCACCCCTCCACTTT. The variable domain in full, with the rest retrieved from reference TRBV9 and TRBJ1-6, is DSGVTQTPKHLITATGQRVTLRCSPRSGDLSVYWYQQSLDQGLQFLIQYYNGEERAKGNILERFSAQQFPDLHSELNLSSLELGDSALYFCASSVEDRRNSPLHFGNGTRLTVT.

The table lists this clonotype with a few counts. A much larger clone differs by one base, so this may be a read error. The chain joins TRBV6-5 to TRBJ1-1, with a weak D call TRBD1 (5 bases). The V end lost 2 bases, the J end lost 2 bases, and 9 bases lay between the germline ends. CDR3 length: 14 amino acids. The germline V gene encodes CDR1 MNHEY and CDR2 SVGAGI. The CDR3 region has the DNA TGTGCCAGCAGTTACGGGGGACTCAACACTGAAGCTTTCTTT. Translating gives CASSYGGLNTEAFF.

V gene TRBV7-9 combines with J gene TRBJ2-7, with D uncertain. This CDR3 has 17 amino acids. The V end was cut by 6 bases, the J end by 2 bases, with 23 bases between. Germline CDR1 reads SEHNR; CDR2 reads FQNEAQ (reference sequence). The CDR3 DNA sequence: TGTGCCAGCAGGGAAGACGGTTTGTCAGATTCAACCTACGAGCAGTACTTC. This sequence encodes CASREDGLSDSTYEQYF.

V gene TRBV9 combines with J gene TRBJ2-2, with 10 bases aligning to TRBD2. The CDR3 sequence is 16 residues long. Germline V CDR1 and CDR2: SGDLS, YYNGEE. Losses at the gene ends were 7 bases for V and 2 bases for J; bases not matched to a gene: 8. CDR3 nucleotides: TGTGCCAGCCGCGAGCGGGAGGGCCTTAACACCGGGGAGCTGTTTTTT. It translates to CASREREGLNTGELFF.

This clonotype was counted many times. CDR3 bases: TGTGCCAGCAGAAGGTCCGATGGCTACACCTTC. Encoded protein: CASRRSDGYTF. V usage is TRBV6-1 and J usage is TRBJ1-2; unclear D gene. The CDR3 covers 11 residues. The V end lost 6 bases, the J end lost 6 bases, and 8 bases lay between the germline ends. Germline V gene lookup returns CDR1 MNHNS and CDR2 SASEGT.

The chain links TRBV9 to TRBJ2-7, with a possible D match to TRBD2 (5 bases). The V gene's germline CDR1 is SGDLS and CDR2 YYNGEE. CDR3 length: 18 residues. Deletions cut 0 bases from V and 6 bases from J, with 25 bases between. CDR3 nucleotide sequence: TGTGCCAGCAGCGTAGGGTTAGCGTCCCTGCCCTCCCTAGGCGAGCAGTACTTC. Amino acids: CASSVGLASLPSLGEQYF.

This clonotype has a handful of counts. The chain links TRBV19 to TRBJ2-5; 14 bases are shared with TRBD2. The CDR3 contains 18 residues. J lost 5 bases, V lost 4 bases, and 12 bases had no gene match. Germline lookup yields CDR1 LNHDA and CDR2 SQIVND (reference sequence). The CDR3 sequence: CASSTLWTSGRLSETQYF. The CDR3 region has the DNA TGTGCCAGTAGTACCCTCTGGACTAGCGGGAGGTTGTCGGAGACCCAGTACTTC. The variable domain in full, completed from reference TRBV19 and TRBJ2-5, reads DGGITQSPKYLFRKEGQNVTLSCEQNLNHDAMYWYRQDPGQGLRLIYYSQIVNDFQKGDIAEGYSVSREKKESFPLTVTSAQKNPTAFYLCASSTLWTSGRLSETQYFGPGTRLLVL.

In this sample, this clonotype turned up a few times. The chain couples TRBV5-1 to TRBJ1-1; 9 nucleotides match TRBD1. V was clipped by 2 bases and J by 4 bases; unmatched bases: 15. The CDR3 has 18 amino acids. CDR1 is SGHRS and CDR2 is YFSETQ in the germline V gene. The CDR3 DNA reads as TGCGCCAGCAGCTTCGCGACAGGGGGGCTAGGGTCAGCCACTGAAGCTTTCTTT. Its protein product is CASSFATGGLGSATEAFF.

This clonotype came up many times. The DNA of the CDR3 is TGTGCCAGCGGCCCCTCCGGGACAGGGACTCGGCGGTACTTC. This translates into CASGPSGTGTRRYF. This chain connects TRBV6-1 to TRBJ2-7, with TRBD1 identical over 9 bases. Trimming removed 8 bases from V and 12 bases from J; junction bases left unmatched: 17. Germline lookup yields CDR1 MNHNS and CDR2 SASEGT. The CDR3 sequence is 14 residues long.

V and J are TRBV11-2 and TRBJ2-7, with unresolved D. Germline V gene lookup returns CDR1 SGHAT and CDR2 FQNNGV. This CDR3 is built from 15 residues. Between the trimmed V and J ends, which lost 8 bases and 0 bases, there was a span of 17 bases. The CDR3 region has the DNA TGTGCCAGCTCCCTTGGCGCGGAAAACTCCTACGAGCAGTACTTC. This codes for CASSLGAENSYEQYF.

This clonotype was counted only a few times. This chain links TRBV29-1 with TRBJ2-7; no clear D. The germline gives CDR1 SQVTM, CDR2 ANQGSEA. Deletions cut 6 bases from V and 2 bases from J, with 8 bases between. This CDR3 region has 11 residues. CDR3 in amino acids: CSVPGPYEQYF. The DNA of the CDR3 is TGCAGCGTACCCGGCCCCTACGAGCAGTACTTC.

This clonotype was counted at least ten times. The chain links TRBV6-1 to TRBJ2-7; the D is unclear. Looked up from germline, CDR1 is MNHNS and CDR2 is SASEGT. V gave up 8 bases and J gave up 4 bases, with 18 bases separating them. The CDR3 totals 14 residues. The CDR3 reads CASGRADRPYEQYF. The CDR3 DNA follows: TGTGCCAGCGGTCGGGCGGATCGGCCTTACGAGCAGTACTTC.

The chain carries TRBV30 and TRBJ2-2, with D perhaps matching TRBD1 (6 bases). This CDR3 comprises 16 residues. CDR1 and CDR2 (germline): GTSNPN, SVGIG (reference sequence). V was cut by 1 base and J by 3 bases, with 15 bases left in between. CDR3 protein: CAWSGVGRGDTGELFF. CDR3 DNA sequence: TGTGCCTGGAGTGGCGTCGGCAGGGGAGACACCGGGGAGCTGTTTTTT. Full variable domain (remainder filled in from reference TRBV30 and TRBJ2-2): SQTIHQWPATLVQPVGSPLSLECTVEGTSNPNLYWYRQAAGRGLQLLFYSVGIGQISSEVPQNLSASRPQDRQFILSSKKLLLSDSGFYLCAWSGVGRGDTGELFFGEGSRLTVL.

The genes are TRBV27 and TRBJ1-1; D may be TRBD1 (5 bases). CDR1 is MNHEY and CDR2 is SMNVEV in the germline V gene (reference sequence). The CDR3 is 19 residues long. Trimming took off 4 bases at V and 0 bases at J, with 24 bases between the two ends. The CDR3 is CASSSHNPGRLKMNTEAFF. The CDR3 DNA reads TGTGCCAGCAGTTCCCATAACCCGGGACGGCTAAAAATGAACACTGAAGCTTTCTTT.

The chain couples TRBV5-1 to TRBJ1-1; D perhaps matches TRBD1 (6 bases). The CDR3 contains 14 residues. V lost 5 bases, J lost 1 base, and 12 bases lay in between. Looked up from germline, CDR1 is SGHRS and CDR2 is YFSETQ. The DNA of the CDR3 is TGCGCCAGCAGTCGGACAGTTGGGAACACTGAAGCTTTCTTT. Its translation is CASSRTVGNTEAFF.